Given below is one T cell receptor beta chain in context. Its antigen is still unknown. This record belongs to a study of shared clonotypes between healthy human individuals. Whole-study results and caveats: Deeper or shallower sequencing was expected to change how clonotypes are shared among donors.

How the authors handled the data: Owing to the provision of junction-only sequences devoid of quality scores by immunoSEQ, filtering differed. Profiled with immunoSEQ multiplex PCR; TCRdb holds only in-frame clones, not every one. For V, J and clone size, that table is used; D and trimming come from the DNA. The sample carries around 690,000 clones, roughly 88% recorded once. Between the trimmed V and J ends, which lost 4 bases and 4 bases, there was a span of 10 bases. Germline V CDR1 and CDR2: SGHAT, FQNNGV. CDR3 length: 13 residues. The CD8 memory fraction combined CD45RO+ cells with TemRA cells (CCR7-negative CD45RA+).

The sequence derives from a man aged 18 to 35 in good health. Some clones in this sample may be carry-over from other donors' samples. Sequenced input: memory CD8+ T cells from PBMCs. As for subset: CD45RO+ cells pooled with CCR7-negative TemRA cells. The V call is TRBV11-2, the J call TRBJ1-1; D is unresolved. Here the CDR3 DNA reads TGTGCCAGCAGCTCCCGGACGGGCACTGAAGCTTTCTTT. It codes for CASSSRTGTEAFF. Full variable domain (remainder filled in from reference TRBV11-2 and TRBJ1-1): EAGVAQSPRYKIIEKRQSVAFWCNPISGHATLYWYQQILGQGPKLLIQFQNNGVVDDSQLPKDRFSAERLKGVDSTLKIQPAKLEDSAVYLCASSSRTGTEAFFGQGTRLTVV.